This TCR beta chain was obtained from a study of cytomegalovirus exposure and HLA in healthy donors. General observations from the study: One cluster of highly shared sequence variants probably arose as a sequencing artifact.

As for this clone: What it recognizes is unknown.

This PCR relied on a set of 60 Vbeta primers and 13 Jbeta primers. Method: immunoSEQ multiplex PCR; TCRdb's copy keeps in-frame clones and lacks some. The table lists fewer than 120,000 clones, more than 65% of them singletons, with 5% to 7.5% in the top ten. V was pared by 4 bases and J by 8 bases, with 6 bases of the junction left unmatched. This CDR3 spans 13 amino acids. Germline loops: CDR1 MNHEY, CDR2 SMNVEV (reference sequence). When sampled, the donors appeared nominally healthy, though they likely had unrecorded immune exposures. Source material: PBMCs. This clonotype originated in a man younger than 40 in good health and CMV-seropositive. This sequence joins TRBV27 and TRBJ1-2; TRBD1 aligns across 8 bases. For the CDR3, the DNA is TGTGCCAGCAGTTCACTGACAGGGGTCGGCTACACCTTC. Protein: CASSSLTGVGYTF.